The rows below give T cell receptor beta chains drawn from one sample of a study of T-cell memory formation after mild COVID-19. MiXCR was run by TCRdb on the 5' RACE reads, yielding one entry per CDR3 protein. The table has about 100,000 distinct CDR3 sequences, around 10% seen once. Source material: PBMCs or a T cell subset sorted from them (not recorded which). Receptors were obtained from a man between 18 and 29 years old who had mild COVID-19 (a few samples of this study predate the infection). Cell type and time point are not known. Both conserved end residues are part of each CDR3. D genes are given only for firm matches. Not every row has a clone size; where given, it reads once, few, many or a size class.

J gene: TRBJ2-1
D gene: TRBD2
V gene: TRBV12-5
clone size: many
CDR3 DNA: TGTGCTAGTGGGCGGGGGTCTATGAATGAGCAGTTCTTC
CDR3 protein: CASGRGSMNEQFF

J gene: TRBJ2-7
D gene: .
V gene: TRBV15
clone size: .
CDR3 DNA: TGTGCCTTCCCTTCTGAATACGAGCAGTACTTC
CDR3 protein: CAFPSEYEQYF

J gene: TRBJ2-1
D gene: .
V gene: TRBV4-3
clone size: .
CDR3 DNA: TGCGCCAGCAGCCCGCTAGGTACGGGAAATGAGCAGTTCTTC
CDR3 protein: CASSPLGTGNEQFF

J gene: TRBJ2-1
D gene: TRBD1
V gene: TRBV24-1
clone size: few
CDR3 DNA: TGTGCCACCGGGAGGCTCGGGACAGGGGGTAATGAGCAGTTCTTC
CDR3 protein: CATGRLGTGGNEQFF

J gene: TRBJ1-1
D gene: .
V gene: TRBV7-6
clone size: few
CDR3 DNA: TGTGCCAGCAGCTTAGCAGGGGTAACTGAAGCTTTCTTT
CDR3 protein: CASSLAGVTEAFF

J gene: TRBJ2-3
D gene: .
V gene: TRBV12-3/TRBV12-4
clone size: .
CDR3 DNA: TGTGCCAGCAGTTCGTCCAACTCGCCTAGCACAGATACGCAGTATTTT
CDR3 protein: CASSSSNSPSTDTQYF

J gene: TRBJ2-6
D gene: TRBD1
V gene: TRBV5-5
clone size: .
CDR3 DNA: TGTGCCAGCAGCCGACAGGGGGTATTTTTCTCTGGGGCCAACGTCCTGACTTTC
CDR3 protein: CASSRQGVFFSGANVLTF

J gene: TRBJ2-7
D gene: TRBD1
V gene: TRBV20-1
clone size: .
CDR3 DNA: TGCAGTGCTAGGCCGGGACAGCACTCCTACGAGCAGTACTTC
CDR3 protein: CSARPGQHSYEQYF

J gene: TRBJ1-2
D gene: .
V gene: TRBV15
clone size: .
CDR3 DNA: TGTGCCACCAGCAGAGATTATTTCTCGATAGGGGAATCGAGCTATGGCTACACCTTC
CDR3 protein: CATSRDYFSIGESSYGYTF

J gene: TRBJ2-3
D gene: .
V gene: TRBV27
clone size: few
CDR3 DNA: TGTGCCAGCAGTTTAGCCCTAGGCGCAGATACGCAGTATTTT
CDR3 protein: CASSLALGADTQYF

J gene: TRBJ1-4
D gene: TRBD1
V gene: TRBV7-9
clone size: .
CDR3 DNA: TGTGCCAGCAGAACAGGGGTGTCTAATGAAAAACTGTTTTTT
CDR3 protein: CASRTGVSNEKLFF

J gene: TRBJ2-5
D gene: .
V gene: TRBV12-3/TRBV12-4
clone size: .
CDR3 DNA: TGTGCCAGCAGTTTTTTAGAACAAGAGACCCAGTACTTC
CDR3 protein: CASSFLEQETQYF

J gene: TRBJ1-1
D gene: .
V gene: TRBV13
clone size: .
CDR3 DNA: TGTGCCAGCAGCTTAAGAGCGAACACTGAAGCTTTCTTT
CDR3 protein: CASSLRANTEAFF

J gene: TRBJ2-3
D gene: TRBD2
V gene: TRBV9
clone size: few
CDR3 DNA: TGTGCCAGCAGCGTAGTCCCGGGGGGGAACACAGATACGCAGTATTTT
CDR3 protein: CASSVVPGGNTDTQYF

J gene: TRBJ2-2
D gene: TRBD1
V gene: TRBV20-1
clone size: many
CDR3 DNA: TGCAGTGCTTCCCTCCGGGACAGGAACACCGGGGAGCTGTTTTTT
CDR3 protein: CSASLRDRNTGELFF

J gene: TRBJ2-2
D gene: .
V gene: TRBV24-1
clone size: .
CDR3 DNA: TGTGCCACCAGTGGGAGGGACACGAACACCGGGGAGCTGTTTTTT
CDR3 protein: CATSGRDTNTGELFF

J gene: TRBJ2-1
D gene: .
V gene: TRBV3-1
clone size: .
CDR3 DNA: TGTGCCAGCACCCGGGACGGCTACAATGAGCAGTTCTTC
CDR3 protein: CASTRDGYNEQFF

J gene: TRBJ2-3
D gene: TRBD2
V gene: TRBV2
clone size: few
CDR3 DNA: TGTGCCAGCAGGGGGCCTTTAGGGACTAGCGGGGGTATCCCGGATACGCAGTATTTT
CDR3 protein: CASRGPLGTSGGIPDTQYF

J gene: TRBJ2-5
D gene: TRBD1
V gene: TRBV6-2/TRBV6-3
clone size: .
CDR3 DNA: TGTGCCAGCAACAAGGACAGGGGGCTGGGCGAGACCCAGTACTTC
CDR3 protein: CASNKDRGLGETQYF

J gene: TRBJ2-1
D gene: TRBD1
V gene: TRBV12-3/TRBV12-4
clone size: .
CDR3 DNA: TGTGCCAGCAGTGCAGGGGGCTTTAATGAGCAGTTCTTC
CDR3 protein: CASSAGGFNEQFF

J gene: TRBJ2-7
D gene: TRBD1
V gene: TRBV6-5
clone size: .
CDR3 DNA: TGTGCCAGCGGGACAGGGGGCTCCTACGAGCAGTACTTC
CDR3 protein: CASGTGGSYEQYF

J gene: TRBJ2-7
D gene: TRBD1
V gene: TRBV18
clone size: .
CDR3 DNA: TGTGCCAGCTCATCAGGACAGGAGGACGAGCAGTACTTC
CDR3 protein: CASSSGQEDEQYF

J gene: TRBJ2-3
D gene: .
V gene: TRBV5-1
clone size: few
CDR3 DNA: TGCGCCAGCATGGGGGTAGACGGTTCTAGCACAGATACGCAGTATTTT
CDR3 protein: CASMGVDGSSTDTQYF

J gene: TRBJ2-4
D gene: TRBD2
V gene: TRBV5-1
clone size: few
CDR3 DNA: TGCGCCAGCAGCCCCCCCACTAGCGGGGATCTAGCCAAAAACATTCAGTACTTC
CDR3 protein: CASSPPTSGDLAKNIQYF

J gene: TRBJ2-1
D gene: TRBD1
V gene: TRBV7-9
clone size: .
CDR3 DNA: TGTGCCAGCACCAGAACCGGGACAGGGCGACGGAATGAGCAGTTCTTC
CDR3 protein: CASTRTGTGRRNEQFF

J gene: TRBJ2-1
D gene: .
V gene: TRBV11-2
clone size: few
CDR3 DNA: TGTGCCAGCAGCCAACTTCAGGGGTATGAGCAGTTCTTC
CDR3 protein: CASSQLQGYEQFF

J gene: TRBJ2-7
D gene: .
V gene: TRBV29-1
clone size: many
CDR3 DNA: TGCAGCGTTGAAGGTGAGGGTTACGAGCAGTACTTC
CDR3 protein: CSVEGEGYEQYF

J gene: TRBJ2-1
D gene: TRBD1
V gene: TRBV20-1
clone size: few
CDR3 DNA: TGCAGTGCGTCAGACAGGGGGGAGAGCTCCTACAATGAGCAGTTCTTC
CDR3 protein: CSASDRGESSYNEQFF

J gene: TRBJ1-5
D gene: .
V gene: TRBV24-1
clone size: .
CDR3 DNA: TGTGCCACCAGTGATCCCGAGACCGTGGTACCCCAGCATTTT
CDR3 protein: CATSDPETVVPQHF

J gene: TRBJ2-1
D gene: TRBD2
V gene: TRBV6-2/TRBV6-3
clone size: many
CDR3 DNA: TGTGCCAGCAGTTACCTGGGACTAGCGGGGGCGCCGAGCTCCTACAATGAGCAGTTCTTC
CDR3 protein: CASSYLGLAGAPSSYNEQFF